Below are 16 T cell receptor beta chains sequenced from a single sample in a study of blood T cells in healthy people across ages. Next came a second PCR, run for about 7 to 11 cycles, which used a sample-barcoded 5' primer along with a J-beta primer mix. TCRdb fed the 5' RACE reads into MiXCR, producing one record per CDR3 protein. The sample contains some 1,500,000 distinct CDR3 sequences, approximately 42% of which appear only once. Sequencing was carried out using blood. The origin of the receptors is a woman younger than 35 in good health.

J is TRBJ2-1 and V is TRBV13, with 8 bases lining up with TRBD1. This CDR3 is 14 amino acids long. The trim removed 5 bases at V and 8 bases at J, leaving 8 bases unmatched. Germline CDR1 is PRHDT and CDR2 is FYEKMQ (reference sequence). The CDR3: CASSRRDRRDEQFF. For the CDR3, the DNA is TGTGCCAGCAGCCGCCGGGACAGGAGGGATGAGCAGTTCTTC.

This sequence joins TRBV29-1 and TRBJ2-5; TRBD2 agrees at 9 bases. The J call is in doubt because the DNA end fits TRBJ2-7 better. Germline assignment: CDR1 SQVTM and CDR2 ANQGSEA. The CDR3 spans 14 residues. The CDR3 DNA reads as TGCAGCGTTGTGGCCCTAGCGGGACTTGGCGAGCAGTACTTC. It encodes CSVVALAGLGEQYF.

This chain joins TRBV10-3 and TRBJ2-7, with D perhaps matching TRBD2 (6 bases). Per germline, CDR1 ENHRY and CDR2 SYGVKD. This CDR3 comprises 16 residues. Trimming pared 0 bases from V and 7 bases from J, leaving 19 bases between. The CDR3 loop reads CAISESLATSYNEQYF. CDR3 nucleotides: TGTGCCATCAGTGAGTCCCTAGCGACGTCCTACAATGAGCAGTACTTC.

The chain has TRBV9 and TRBJ2-5; 7 bases map to TRBD1. Trimming removed 4 bases from V and 11 bases from J; junction bases left unmatched: 14. The CDR3 has 14 residues. CDR1 is SGDLS, CDR2 YYNGEE, per germline. In DNA, the CDR3 is TGTGCCAGCAGCCATCGAACAGGGGCTTTGGAGCAGTACTTC. It yields the protein CASSHRTGALEQYF.

On this clonotype itself: Likely a read error: the CDR3 ends without its conserved phenylalanine or tryptophan. J is TRBJ1-2 and V is TRBV20-1; 7 positions match TRBD1. The CDR3 extends over 13 amino acids. Germline loops: CDR1 DFQATT, CDR2 SNEGSKA (reference sequence). Trimming at V came to 4 bases and at J to 4 bases, leaving 6 bases not matched to a gene. Here the CDR3 reads CSAKLGQSYGYTL. CDR3 coding DNA: TGCAGTGCTAAGCTGGGACAGAGCTATGGCTACACCCTC.

Only a few counts were recorded for this clonotype. The genes are TRBV9 and TRBJ2-1, with TRBD2 matching 7 bases. The V and J ends lost 2 bases and 8 bases, in that order; junction bases with no gene match: 7. In germline, CDR1 is SGDLS, CDR2 YYNGEE. The CDR3 is 14 amino acids. In nucleotides, the CDR3 is TGTGCCAGCAGCGTGAGCGGGACTGGCGATGAGCAGTTCTTC. It is translated as CASSVSGTGDEQFF.

This clonotype has only a few counts. The chain recombines TRBV5-1 with TRBJ2-1; D ambiguous. V dropped 4 bases and J dropped 0 bases, with 11 bases sitting between them. CDR3 length equals 15 residues. From germline, CDR1 is SGHRS and CDR2 YFSETQ. The DNA of the CDR3 is TGCGCCAGCAGCAGGTCCCTGAGCTCCTACAATGAGCAGTTCTTC. It codes for CASSRSLSSYNEQFF. The full variable domain, completed using reference TRBV5-1 and TRBJ2-1, is KAGVTQTPRYLIKTRGQQVTLSCSPISGHRSVSWYQQTPGQGLQFLFEYFSETQRNKGNFPGRFSGRQFSNSRSEMNVSTLELGDSALYLCASSRSLSSYNEQFFGPGTRLTVL.

This clonotype has more than one count but fewer than ten. The genes are TRBV21-1 and TRBJ1-2. TRBV21-1 is deemed a pseudogene. The CDR3 runs 15 residues. The CDR3 DNA sequence: TGTGCCAGCAGCAAAGTCGATAAAGCTAACTATGGCTACACCTTC. Amino acid sequence: CASSKVDKANYGYTF.

V and J are TRBV20-1 and TRBJ1-2; D uncertain. The germline V gene has CDR1 DFQATT and CDR2 SNEGSKA (reference sequence). Trimming left V 0 bases short and J 8 bases short, with 13 bases between. There are 13 residues in the CDR3. The CDR3 reads CSARDPRSEGYTF. Written as DNA, the CDR3 is TGCAGTGCTAGAGATCCGAGGTCTGAGGGCTACACCTTC.

The CDR3 region has the DNA TGTGCCAGCGGGACAGGGTTCAACATTCAGTACTTC. Protein product: CASGTGFNIQYF. The chain employs TRBV6-2 or TRBV6-3 and TRBJ2-7, with 9 bases that match TRBD1. Gene TRBJ2-4 matches the end of the DNA better, so the J call may be wrong. This CDR3 region has 12 residues. Germline CDR1 and CDR2: MNHEY and SVGEGT.

This chain links TRBV20-1 with TRBJ2-3; TRBD2 matches at 7 bases. Trimming removed 6 bases from V and 0 bases from J; junction bases left unmatched: 9. CDR1 is DFQATT, CDR2 SNEGSKA, per germline (reference sequence). CDR3 length: 15 amino acids. CDR3 protein: CSAPPVAGSTDTQYF. The CDR3, as DNA: TGCAGTGCCCCCCCCGTAGCGGGCAGCACAGATACGCAGTATTTT.

The rearrangement uses TRBV5-1 and TRBJ2-2, with D maybe TRBD2 (6 bases). This CDR3 comprises 17 residues. Germline V gene data show CDR1 as SGHRS and CDR2 as YFSETQ. V was pared by 4 bases and J by 4 bases, with 20 bases between. The CDR3 reads CASSPEGTLVGTGELFF. In nucleotides, the CDR3 is TGCGCCAGCAGCCCGGAGGGGACCTTGGTCGGCACCGGGGAGCTGTTTTTT.

The chain carries TRBV30 and TRBJ1-2; unclear D gene. CDR3 length: 13 amino acids. V lost 1 base and J 10 bases, leaving 16 bases between the germline ends. Germline CDR1 and CDR2: GTSNPN and SVGIG (reference sequence). The CDR3 DNA sequence: TGTGCCTGGAGTGCCGGCCCAGGAGTTGTCTACACCTTC. It encodes CAWSAGPGVVYTF.

The chain carries TRBV20-1 and TRBJ1-2, with D perhaps matching TRBD1 (6 bases). V lost 6 bases and J lost 2, with 13 bases in between. CDR3 length: 13 amino acids. CDR1 is DFQATT, CDR2 SNEGSKA, per germline (reference sequence). The CDR3 sequence: CSAKTGPNYGYTF. The CDR3 DNA reads TGCAGTGCAAAGACAGGTCCGAACTATGGCTACACCTTC.

This clonotype was seen a few times. This chain joins TRBV2 and TRBJ2-5; D uncertain. The CDR3 contains 13 residues. The V and J ends lost 5 bases and 11 bases respectively, with 18 bases between them. Per germline, CDR1 SNHLY and CDR2 FYNNEI. The CDR3: CASSPSPYNEQYF. CDR3 in DNA: TGTGCCAGCAGTCCATCCCCGTACAATGAGCAGTACTTC.

This sequence joins TRBV7-2 and TRBJ2-1, with TRBD2 matching 7 bases. Germline V lookup: CDR1 SGHTA, CDR2 FQGNSA. J lost 10 bases, V lost 1 base, and 4 bases had no gene match. CDR3 length: 13 amino acids. In nucleotides, the CDR3 is TGTGCCAGCAGCTTAGGGGAGGGATACGAGCAGTTCTTC. Residues: CASSLGEGYEQFF.